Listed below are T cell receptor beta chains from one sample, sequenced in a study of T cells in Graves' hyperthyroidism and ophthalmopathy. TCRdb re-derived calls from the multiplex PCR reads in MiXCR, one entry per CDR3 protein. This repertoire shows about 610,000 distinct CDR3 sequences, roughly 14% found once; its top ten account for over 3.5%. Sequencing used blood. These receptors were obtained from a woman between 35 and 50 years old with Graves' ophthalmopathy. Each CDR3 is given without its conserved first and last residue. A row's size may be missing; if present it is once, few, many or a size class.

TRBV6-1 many ASSPSARSRQY
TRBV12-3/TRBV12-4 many ASTPLDTGELF
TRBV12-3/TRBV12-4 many ASSFRDRGYT
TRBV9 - ASSYGPGGDEKLF
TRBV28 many ASSFGTGTGYT
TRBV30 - AWSVSVFYEQY
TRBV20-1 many SARSSDKVEAF
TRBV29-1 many SVRDREGQPQH
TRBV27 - ASSLYSAGVNTGELF
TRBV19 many ASSNRDRGTHEQY
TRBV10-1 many ASKEHVPSNQPQH
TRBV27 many ATSSWGLEIKQY
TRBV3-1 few ASSQDPRAYEQY
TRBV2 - ASSLLAGGPLEYEQY
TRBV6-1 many ASKTGAVTEAF
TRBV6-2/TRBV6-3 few ASNRAIQGAYGYT
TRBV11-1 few ASSPPSASNTGELF
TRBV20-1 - SARDRTGSSYEQY
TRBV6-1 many ASRWDGYTEAF
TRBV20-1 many SAPPGRKDSPLH
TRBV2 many AANREAGELF
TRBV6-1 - ASIDHRAEDTQY
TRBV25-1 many ASSGKTSGSYEQY
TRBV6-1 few ASSETSGNADTQY
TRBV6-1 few ASSELTGENYGYT
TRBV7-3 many ASSSGQATEAF
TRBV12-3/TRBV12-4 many ASRIQEDTGELF
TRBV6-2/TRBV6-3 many ASLTQRNYGYT
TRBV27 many ASSLKGTQY
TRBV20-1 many SAGTAENQPQH
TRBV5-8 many ASSRVRDRETQY
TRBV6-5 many ASSRLLNTEAF
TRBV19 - ASSPRETGYTGELF
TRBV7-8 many ASSSGQLSGELF
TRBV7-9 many ASSRGLGQETQY
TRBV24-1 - ATSDPGTGIETQY
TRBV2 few ASSPDFRAGELF
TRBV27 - ASSRPAWKTQY
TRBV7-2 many ASSLSQGDEQY
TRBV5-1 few ASSLGPTEVVTEAF
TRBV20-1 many SAFRTGQDSNQPQH
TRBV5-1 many ASSLAGGELF
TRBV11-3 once AIQGAAEAF
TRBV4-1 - ASSPYSHSGNTIY
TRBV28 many ASSLEQGWQPQH
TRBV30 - AWAVGKQAF
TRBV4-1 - ASSQTGGSPQETQY
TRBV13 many ASSINAGATEAF
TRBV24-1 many ATSSNRANTEAF
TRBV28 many ASRKNRDSNQPQH